This T cell receptor beta chain was sequenced for a study of early T cells in non-severe SARS-CoV-2 infection. As for the study in general: From unsorted whole blood, bulk RNA was sequenced, and the chains remained unpaired. Findings and limits, study-wide: Private and CD4 specificities were missed by VDJdb matching, skewed to anti-spike CD8.

This clonotype turned up a few times. Its antigen is not known. The TCR library protocol attached unique molecular identifiers to the individual cDNA molecules. Using its own MiXCR run on the 5' RACE reads, TCRdb lists one record per CDR3 protein. The data show around 71,000 distinct CDR3 sequences, less than 12% seen once. Trimming removed 3 bases from V and 0 bases from J, with 10 bases in between. The CDR3 is 15 amino acids. Germline V gene sequence: CDR1 SGHNT, CDR2 YYREEE (reference sequence). This chain joins TRBV5-4 and TRBJ1-3; D is undetermined. The TCR was taken from an adult who was a healthcare worker with PCR-confirmed SARS-CoV-2 infection or an uninfected control (not recorded which). The sample here was whole blood, taken at baseline. The CDR3 nucleotides are TGTGCCAGCAGCTCTTCGGGAGGCTCTGGAAACACCATATATTTT. Amino acid sequence: CASSSSGGSGNTIYF.